The 23 T cell receptor beta chains listed next were all sequenced from one sample in a study of T cells in localized non-small cell lung cancer. Clones were read by immunoSEQ multiplex PCR, and TCRdb kept only the in-frame ones, dropping some. The repertoire holds around 25,000 clones, with approximately 85% as singletons. Source: peripheral blood, taken before any cancer treatment. All receptors come from a woman aged 40 to 75 with stage I lung adenocarcinoma.

This clone was detected a few times. The chain couples TRBV2 to TRBJ1-5; TRBD1 aligns across 7 bases. The J segment lost 5 bases and the V segment lost 6 bases, leaving 13 bases of the junction unmatched. Germline-derived CDR1 and CDR2 are SNHLY and FYNNEI. This CDR3 region has 16 residues. CDR3 sequence (DNA): TGTGCCAGCAGCCTGCACAGGGGTAAAGGGGATCAGCCCCAGCATTTT. Its protein product is CASSLHRGKGDQPQHF. The full variable domain, rest sourced from reference TRBV2 and TRBJ1-5, is EPEVTQTPSHQVTQMGQEVILRCVPISNHLYFYWYRQILGQKVEFLVSFYNNEISEKSEIFDDQFSVERPDGSNFTLKIRSTKLEDSAMYFCASSLHRGKGDQPQHFGDGTRLSIL.

The chain's CDR3 is CASSRGLAIDTQYF. CDR3 nucleotide sequence: TGTGCCAGCAGCCGGGGACTAGCTATAGATACGCAGTATTTT. The chain employs TRBV7-2 and TRBJ2-3; 9 nucleotides match TRBD2. Losses at the gene ends were 5 bases for V and 5 bases for J; bases not matched to a gene: 5. The CDR3 covers 14 residues. Per germline, CDR1 SGHTA and CDR2 FQGNSA.

The V and J genes are TRBV6-4 and TRBJ2-2; D not certain. The CDR3 covers 17 residues. Trimming removed 0 bases at V and 4 bases at J, with 15 bases between. Germline V gene data show CDR1 as MRHNA and CDR2 as SNTAGT. The CDR3 DNA reads TGTGCCAGCAGTGACTCGAGGCGCGATTCTTCCACCGGGGAGCTGTTTTTT. It yields the protein CASSDSRRDSSTGELFF.

To note about this clone: This sample also contains other DNA sequences that code for the same CDR3. The rearrangement uses TRBV9 and TRBJ2-7, with D tentatively TRBD1 (6 bases). CDR1 and CDR2 from the germline V gene are SGDLS and YYNGEE. V lost 4 bases and J lost 0, with 11 bases in between. This CDR3 region has 14 residues. CDR3 loop: CASSPRTASYEQYF. The CDR3 DNA is TGTGCCAGCAGCCCTAGGACAGCCTCCTACGAGCAGTACTTC.

The chain recombines TRBV6-5 with TRBJ2-1; D may be TRBD1 or TRBD2 (5 bases each). The V gene lost 6 bases and the J gene lost 7 bases, with 13 bases spanning the gap. This CDR3 has 13 amino acids. Germline-derived CDR1 and CDR2 are MNHEY and SVGAGI. CDR3 sequence (DNA): TGTGCCAGCAGGGGACCCCTTTATAATGAGCAGTTCTTC. Residues: CASRGPLYNEQFF.

The rearrangement links TRBV29-1 to TRBJ1-1; 9 nucleotides align to TRBD1. This CDR3 contains 13 residues. V dropped 3 bases and J dropped 5; count of bases not matched to a gene: 4. Germline V gene sequence: CDR1 SQVTM, CDR2 ANQGSEA. The CDR3, as DNA: TGCAGCGTTGATTACAGGGGGCTAACTGAAGCTTTCTTT. Protein: CSVDYRGLTEAFF.

The DNA of the CDR3 is TGTGCCAGCAGTCACAGGACTAGCGAGCAGTTCTTC. This encodes CASSHRTSEQFF. The chain carries TRBV6-5 and TRBJ2-1; 8 bases map to TRBD2. CDR1 and CDR2 (germline): MNHEY, SVGAGI. This CDR3 region has 12 residues. Trimming at V came to 5 bases and at J to 10 bases, leaving 4 bases not matched to a gene.

The chain carries TRBV29-1 and TRBJ1-2, with D perhaps TRBD1 (5 bases). The V end was cut by 7 bases, the J end by 5 bases, with 14 bases between. The CDR3 has 12 amino acids. Germline loops: CDR1 SQVTM, CDR2 ANQGSEA. The CDR3 region has the DNA TGCAGCGCGACAGTCGATTTTTATGGCTACACCTTC. As protein: CSATVDFYGYTF.

The chain employs TRBV4-1 and TRBJ2-7; 8 bases line up with TRBD1. V lost 0 bases, J lost 5 bases, and 18 bases stayed unmatched. The germline V gene has CDR1 MGHRA and CDR2 YSYEKL. This CDR3 has 19 residues. CDR3 sequence: CASSQDSPRPGQGAHEQYF. CDR3 nucleotide sequence: TGCGCCAGCAGCCAAGATTCCCCCCGCCCCGGACAGGGCGCCCACGAGCAGTACTTC.

V gene TRBV6-5 combines with J gene TRBJ2-1; a possible D gene is TRBD2 (5 bases). CDR1 MNHEY and CDR2 SVGAGI come from the germline V gene. V was shortened by 6 bases and J by 0 bases, with 6 bases between the two germline ends. The CDR3 has 13 residues. CDR3 sequence (DNA): TGTGCCAGCAGCCGGGGCTCCTACAATGAGCAGTTCTTC. This sequence encodes CASSRGSYNEQFF.

This rearrangement joins TRBV27 to TRBJ1-1; possibly TRBD1 for D (5 bases). The CDR3 runs 14 residues. Trimming removed 2 bases from V and 0 bases from J, with 7 bases in between. Germline CDR1 and CDR2: MNHEY and SMNVEV (reference sequence). The CDR3, as DNA: TGTGCCAGCAGTTTAGAGGGGCTGAACACTGAAGCTTTCTTT. It codes for CASSLEGLNTEAFF.

This chain connects TRBV27 to TRBJ2-1; TRBD2 matches at 7 bases. CDR3 length: 12 amino acids. V was pared by 4 bases and J by 10 bases, with 4 bases of the junction left unmatched. CDR1 is MNHEY and CDR2 is SMNVEV in the germline V gene (reference sequence). In DNA form, the CDR3 reads TGTGCCAGCAGTTGGTTCGGGGGGGAGCAGTTCTTC. It yields the protein CASSWFGGEQFF.

The rearrangement uses TRBV5-6 and TRBJ1-2, with D hard to call. This CDR3 is 14 amino acids long. Germline CDR1 and CDR2: SGHDT and YYEEEE. Trimming shortened V by 1 base and J by 5 bases, and 12 bases separated the two germline ends. The CDR3 here is CASSLIREIYGYTF. In DNA form, the CDR3 reads TGTGCCAGCAGCTTGATTAGGGAGATATATGGCTACACCTTC. Drawing the rest from reference TRBV5-6 and TRBJ1-2, the complete variable domain is DAGVTQSPTHLIKTRGQQVTLRCSPKSGHDTVSWYQQALGQGPQFIFQYYEEEERQRGNFPDRFSGHQFPNYSSELNVNALLLGDSALYLCASSLIREIYGYTFGSGTRLTVV.

The chain couples TRBV7-9 to TRBJ1-4; tentative D call: TRBD1 (5 bases). The CDR3 spans 13 residues. Germline V gene sequence: CDR1 SEHNR, CDR2 FQNEAQ (reference sequence). CDR3: CAQPSGTNEKLFF. The CDR3 nucleotides are TGTGCTCAGCCCTCAGGGACTAATGAAAAACTGTTTTTT. Full variable domain (rest looked up from reference TRBV7-9 and TRBJ1-4): DTGVSQNPRHKITKRGQNVTFRCDPISEHNRLYWYRQTLGQGPEFLTYFQNEAQLEKSRLLSDRFSAERPKGSFSTLEIQRTEQGDSAMYLCAQPSGTNEKLFFGSGTQLSVL.

The chain has TRBV5-1 and TRBJ2-7; D is perhaps TRBD1 (6 bases). The CDR3 is 14 amino acids. Trimming stripped 0 bases from V and 1 base from J, with 8 bases between. Germline CDR1 SGHRS, CDR2 YFSETQ. CDR3 in DNA: TGCGCCAGCAGCTTGGATGGACAGTCCTACGAGCAGTACTTC. Its protein is CASSLDGQSYEQYF.

This rearrangement joins TRBV7-3 to TRBJ2-3; D unresolved. This CDR3 is 13 amino acids long. Per the germline V gene, CDR1 is SGHTA and CDR2 is FQGTGA. With 5 bases removed from V and 5 bases from J, the gap between germline ends came to 11 bases. CDR3 in amino acids: CASSAQVGDTQYF. In DNA, the CDR3 is TGTGCCAGCAGCGCCCAAGTGGGAGATACGCAGTATTTT. Combining the CDR3 with reference TRBV7-3 and TRBJ2-3 gives the whole variable domain GAGVSQTPSNKVTEKGKYVELRCDPISGHTALYWYRQSLGQGPEFLIYFQGTGAADDSGLPNDRFFAVRPEGSVSTLKIQRTERGDSAVYLCASSAQVGDTQYFGPGTRLTVL.

The chain links TRBV13 to TRBJ2-7; D is ambiguous. Germline-derived CDR1 and CDR2 are PRHDT and FYEKMQ (reference sequence). The CDR3 loop spans 11 amino acids. V lost 5 bases and J 1 base, leaving 3 bases between the germline ends. The CDR3 is CASSVSYEQYF. The CDR3 region has the DNA TGTGCCAGCAGCGTGTCCTACGAGCAGTACTTC.

The rearrangement links TRBV9 to TRBJ1-1; D is perhaps TRBD1 (5 bases). This CDR3 has 16 amino acids. The germline gives CDR1 SGDLS, CDR2 YYNGEE. V lost 0 bases to trimming and J lost 0 bases, with 12 bases between them. As DNA, the CDR3 is TGTGCCAGCAGCGTAGATGGGGCCCTCATGAACACTGAAGCTTTCTTT. Translation gives CASSVDGALMNTEAFF.

The V and J genes are TRBV5-6 and TRBJ2-2, with 9 bases that match TRBD1. The CDR3 spans 14 residues. The germline V gene has CDR1 SGHDT and CDR2 YYEEEE. Trimming cost V 0 bases and J 6 bases; bases outside gene matches: 0. The CDR3 region has the DNA TGTGCCAGCAGCTTGGGACAGGGGGCCGGGGAGCTGTTTTTT. This gives the protein CASSLGQGAGELFF.

As concerns this clone: The junction does not match germline at one end; this may be a read error. The chain combines TRBV2 with TRBJ1-2, with TRBD1 as a possible D gene (5 bases). This CDR3 has 16 amino acids. Germline assignment: CDR1 SNHLY and CDR2 FYNNEI. CDR3 loop: CASSEARGGPGYGYIF. Here the CDR3 DNA reads TGTGCCAGCAGTGAAGCGCGCGGGGGACCGGGCTATGGCTACATCTTC.

The chain employs TRBV5-8 and TRBJ1-5; no reliable D call. Per germline, CDR1 SGHTS and CDR2 YDEGEE. This CDR3 spans 13 amino acids. V was trimmed by 0 bases and J by 4 bases, leaving 5 bases between them. The CDR3 region has the DNA TGTGCCAGCAGCTTGGTTGGGAATCAGCCCCAGCATTTT. It translates to CASSLVGNQPQHF.

The chain carries TRBV11-3 and TRBJ2-3; D is possibly TRBD1 (6 bases). V lost 4 bases and J 0 bases, leaving 8 bases between the germline ends. Looked up from germline, CDR1 is SGHNT and CDR2 is YENEEA. The CDR3 covers 14 residues. The CDR3 protein is CASSWGRSTDTQYF. The CDR3 coding sequence is TGTGCCAGCAGCTGGGGGCGCAGCACAGATACGCAGTATTTT.

Comments on this clone: Relative to the germline gene, one junction end is altered; a read error may explain this. This chain uses TRBV6-5 with TRBJ1-1; D perhaps matches TRBD1 (6 bases). The CDR3 spans 13 residues. CDR1 is MNHEY, CDR2 SVGAGI, per germline. The CDR3 region is CASRYIGGPEAFF. Here the CDR3 DNA reads TGTGCCAGCCGTTATATAGGGGGACCTGAAGCTTTCTTT.